The 15 T cell receptor beta chains below all came from one sample that was sequenced in a study of T cells in Graves' hyperthyroidism and ophthalmopathy. From RNA transcripts, TCR beta CDR3 regions were amplified. In the first-round RT-PCR of the TCR CDR3, the HTBI primer set was used. TCRdb redid the calling of the multiplex PCR reads with MiXCR, one entry per CDR3 protein. The sample holds roughly 580,000 distinct CDR3 sequences; 35% to 55% are singletons and the top ten take about 7.8%. The sample taken for sequencing was peripheral blood or thyroid tissue (not recorded which). Receptors were obtained from a woman younger than 35 with Graves' hyperthyroidism.

The chain recombines TRBV7-9 with TRBJ1-2; TRBD1 might be the D (5 bases). Germline CDR1 and CDR2: SEHNR and FQNEAQ (reference sequence). The CDR3 covers 15 residues. V gave up 4 bases and J gave up 3 bases, with 15 bases separating them. CDR3 bases: TGTGCCAGCAGCTCGACAGAGCCATGGGACTATGGCTACACCTTC. The encoded protein is CASSSTEPWDYGYTF.

In its sample, this clonotype was seen once. A much larger clonotype is one base distant, so this may be a read error. This chain connects TRBV7-8 to TRBJ2-5; 9 bases agree with TRBD2. This CDR3 spans 14 amino acids. In germline, CDR1 is SGHVS, CDR2 FQNEAQ. The CDR3 protein is CASNLRGRGETQYF. Written as DNA, the CDR3 is TGTGCCAGCAACTTACGCGGGAGGGGGGAGACCCAGTACTTC.

This clonotype was observed many times. V is TRBV9 and J is TRBJ2-7, with 8 bases aligning to TRBD2. Germline V gene data show CDR1 as SGDLS and CDR2 as YYNGEE. CDR3 size: 13 residues. The V segment lost 0 bases and the J segment 7 bases; nucleotides outside the gene matches: 3. The CDR3 spells CASSVELAAEQYF. The CDR3 region has the DNA TGTGCCAGCAGCGTAGAACTAGCGGCGGAGCAGTACTTC.

The chain has TRBV29-1 and TRBJ2-5; 8 bases map to TRBD1. Germline assignment: CDR1 SQVTM and CDR2 ANQGSEA. CDR3 length: 14 residues. V was clipped by 8 bases and J by 4 bases; unmatched bases: 12. In DNA, the CDR3 is TGCAGCAGTGAATGGACAGGGATAGGAGAGACCCAGTACTTC. It translates to CSSEWTGIGETQYF. Full variable domain (remainder filled in from reference TRBV29-1 and TRBJ2-5): SAVISQKPSRDICQRGTSLTIQCQVDSQVTMMFWYRQQPGQSLTLIATANQGSEATYESGFVIDKFPISRPNLTFSTLTVSNMSPEDSSIYLCSSEWTGIGETQYFGPGTRLLVL.

A single count supports this clonotype. The chain has TRBV9 and TRBJ1-1; D is perhaps TRBD1 (5 bases). Trimming pared 3 bases from V and 6 bases from J, leaving 12 bases between. The CDR3 covers 13 residues. In germline, CDR1 is SGDLS, CDR2 YYNGEE. The CDR3, as DNA: TGTGCCAGCAGCGCAACTCCGGGACCTGAAGCTTTCTTT. Its protein product is CASSATPGPEAFF.

The J gene is TRBJ2-7, the V gene TRBV7-2, with 10 bases lining up with TRBD1. In germline, CDR1 is SGHTA, CDR2 FQGNSA. Unmatched junction bases numbered 8, after V lost 5 bases and J lost 4 bases. There are 15 residues in the CDR3. CDR3 sequence reads: CASSQDWDRGYEQYF. The CDR3, as DNA: TGTGCCAGCAGCCAAGATTGGGACAGGGGATACGAGCAGTACTTC.

This clonotype has just a few counts. The rearrangement joins TRBV19 to TRBJ2-6; D is ambiguous. The V gene's germline CDR1 is LNHDA and CDR2 SQIVND (reference sequence). The CDR3 covers 18 residues. V dropped 5 bases and J dropped 0 bases, with 17 bases sitting between them. Here the CDR3 DNA reads TGTGCCAGTAGTCCGATTGGACGGAAACCCTCTGGGGCCAACGTCCTGACTTTC. Its translation: CASSPIGRKPSGANVLTF. Variable domain in full (rest from reference TRBV19 and TRBJ2-6): DGGITQSPKYLFRKEGQNVTLSCEQNLNHDAMYWYRQDPGQGLRLIYYSQIVNDFQKGDIAEGYSVSREKKESFPLTVTSAQKNPTAFYLCASSPIGRKPSGANVLTFGAGSRLTVL.

This chain joins TRBV11-2 and TRBJ2-2; D may be TRBD2 (6 bases). Per the germline V gene, CDR1 is SGHAT and CDR2 is FQNNGV. V was trimmed by 7 bases and J by 5 bases, leaving 11 bases between them. The CDR3 is made up of 13 amino acids. The CDR3 loop reads CASTEGRTGELFF. In nucleotides, the CDR3 is TGTGCCAGCACGGAGGGCCGGACCGGGGAGCTGTTTTTT.

This clonotype has more than one count but fewer than ten. The chain combines TRBV14 with TRBJ2-5; D call uncertain. The germline V gene encodes CDR1 SGHDN and CDR2 FVKESK. The CDR3 extends over 15 amino acids. V lost 0 bases and J 3 bases, leaving 11 bases between the germline ends. This CDR3 is CASSQEADPKETQYF. For the CDR3, the DNA is TGTGCCAGCAGCCAAGAAGCCGACCCGAAAGAGACCCAGTACTTC.

The chain joins TRBV15 to TRBJ1-6, with D hard to call. The ends were cut back, 5 bases at V and 8 bases at J, with 10 bases in the middle. CDR1 is LNHNV and CDR2 is YYDKDF in the germline V gene (reference sequence). This CDR3 has 13 residues. The CDR3 is CATSRGLDSPLHF. Here the CDR3 DNA reads TGTGCCACCAGCCGAGGGCTCGATTCACCCCTCCACTTT.

This clonotype occurred a few times. The junction differs from germline at one of its ends, possibly a read error. This sequence joins TRBV7-2 and TRBJ1-1; tentatively, D is TRBD1 (6 bases). The CDR3 has 16 amino acids. The germline CDR1 and CDR2 sequences are SGHTA and FQGNSA. CDR3 DNA: TGCGCCAGCAGCCAAGTGGCCCGGGCCAGGGGCACTGAAGCTTTCTTT. The encoded protein is CASSQVARARGTEAFF. The whole variable domain, filled in from reference TRBV7-2 and TRBJ1-1, reads GAGVSQSPSNKVTEKGKDVELRCDPISGHTALYWYRQSLGQGLEFLIYFQGNSAPDKSGLPSDRFSAERTGGSVSTLTIQRTQQEDSAVYLCASSQVARARGTEAFFGQGTRLTVV.

This clonotype has only one observation. This may be a read error, as it is one base from a much larger clone. The chain uses TRBV20-1 and TRBJ1-2; D gene uncertain. This CDR3 region has 13 residues. V was clipped by 6 bases and J by 2 bases, with 13 bases between them. Germline V gene data show CDR1 as DFQATT and CDR2 as SNEGSKA (reference sequence). CDR3 coding DNA: TGCAGTGCCTTCGACCAGCCGAACTATGGCTACACCTTC. The encoded protein is CSAFDQPNYGYTF.

This chain joins TRBV25-1 and TRBJ1-6, with D maybe TRBD1 (5 bases). The CDR3 is made up of 13 amino acids. The germline gives CDR1 MGHDK, CDR2 SYGVNS. Deletions cut 6 bases from V and 10 bases from J, with 13 bases between. The CDR3 here is CASSLGVSSPLHF. For the CDR3, the DNA is TGTGCCAGCAGCCTGGGGGTGTCCTCACCCCTCCACTTT.

This clonotype came up many times. The chain links TRBV19 to TRBJ2-7; D gene unclear. Germline assignment: CDR1 LNHDA and CDR2 SQIVND (reference sequence). This CDR3 comprises 13 residues. V was clipped by 3 bases and J by 2 bases, with 8 bases between them. CDR3 DNA: TGTGCCAGTAGTATCGGTATAGCCTACGAGCAGTACTTC. Amino acid sequence: CASSIGIAYEQYF.

This chain joins TRBV12-3 or TRBV12-4 and TRBJ1-3, with D unclear. V gave up 4 bases and J gave up 2 bases, with 6 bases separating them. The CDR3 runs to 13 residues. The CDR3 nucleotides read TGTGCCAGCAGTTCGGCTGCTGGAAACACCATATATTTT. Translation gives CASSSAAGNTIYF.